The rows below give T cell receptor beta chains drawn from one sample of a study of control samples from healthy donors and cancer patients. The assay was immunoSEQ multiplex PCR, and TCRdb's table has in-frame clones only and misses some. The repertoire includes some 140,000 clones, roughly 92% of them detected once, and approximately 10% sits in the top ten. Sequencing was done on a sample of blood. Source of these receptors: a man aged 25 to 40 in good health. CDR3s include the opening cysteine and the closing phenylalanine or tryptophan. Fields, in order: CDR3 protein, CDR3 DNA, clone size, J gene, D gene, V gene. D genes are given only for firm matches. Clone size is stated in some rows and not others, as once, few, many or a class when expanded.

cdr3_aa: CSARLGTRYTF; cdr3_nt: TGCAGTGCTAGATTAGGTACACGCTACACCTTC; clone_size: .; j_call: TRBJ1-2; d_call: .; v_call: TRBV20-1
cdr3_aa: CASSIEIMNTEAFF; cdr3_nt: TGTGCCAGTAGTATTGAAATCATGAACACTGAAGCTTTCTTT; clone_size: .; j_call: TRBJ1-1; d_call: .; v_call: TRBV19
cdr3_aa: CASSSTGTPGYGYTF; cdr3_nt: TGTGCCAGCAGCAGTACCGGGACACCGGGGTATGGCTACACCTTC; clone_size: .; j_call: TRBJ1-2; d_call: .; v_call: TRBV7-8
cdr3_aa: CASSEAENTEAFF; cdr3_nt: TGTGCCAGCAGTGAAGCGGAAAACACTGAAGCTTTCTTT; clone_size: .; j_call: TRBJ1-1; d_call: .; v_call: TRBV6-1
cdr3_aa: CSAMTGAGGNTIYF; cdr3_nt: TGCAGCGCTATGACAGGGGCAGGCGGAAACACCATATATTTT; clone_size: .; j_call: TRBJ1-3; d_call: TRBD1; v_call: TRBV29-1
cdr3_aa: CASSDEAFGPNEQFF; cdr3_nt: TGTGCCAGCAGTGACGAGGCCTTCGGTCCCAATGAGCAGTTCTTC; clone_size: .; j_call: TRBJ2-1; d_call: .; v_call: TRBV6-4
cdr3_aa: CASSSRTSGRASGETQYF; cdr3_nt: TGCGCCAGCAGCTCGAGGACTAGCGGGAGGGCCTCGGGAGAGACCCAGTACTTC; clone_size: .; j_call: TRBJ2-5; d_call: TRBD2; v_call: TRBV4-1
cdr3_aa: CASSLEGLAGNEQFF; cdr3_nt: TGTGCCAGCAGCTTAGAGGGACTAGCTGGCAATGAGCAGTTCTTC; clone_size: .; j_call: TRBJ2-1; d_call: TRBD2; v_call: TRBV7-2
cdr3_aa: CASSWVGAGGYEQYF; cdr3_nt: TGTGCCAGCAGCTGGGTCGGGGCAGGGGGCTACGAGCAGTACTTC; clone_size: .; j_call: TRBJ2-7; d_call: TRBD1; v_call: TRBV7-2
cdr3_aa: CASSIRGGQPQHF; cdr3_nt: TGTGCCAGTAGTATAAGGGGTGGTCAGCCCCAGCATTTT; clone_size: .; j_call: TRBJ1-5; d_call: .; v_call: TRBV19
cdr3_aa: CASSLHEGINEKLFF; cdr3_nt: TGTGCCAGCAGCTTACATGAGGGAATAAATGAAAAACTGTTTTTT; clone_size: once; j_call: TRBJ1-4; d_call: .; v_call: TRBV7-9
cdr3_aa: CASSFDYNTGELFF; cdr3_nt: TGTGCCAGCAGTTTTGACTACAACACCGGGGAGCTGTTTTTT; clone_size: .; j_call: TRBJ2-2; d_call: .; v_call: TRBV27
cdr3_aa: CASSYFRGSQNIQYF; cdr3_nt: TGTGCCAGCAGTTACTTTCGGGGTAGTCAAAACATTCAGTACTTC; clone_size: .; j_call: TRBJ2-4; d_call: .; v_call: TRBV6-6
cdr3_aa: CASSSGEGNQPQHF; cdr3_nt: TGTGCCAGCAGTTCGGGGGAGGGCAATCAGCCCCAGCATTTT; clone_size: .; j_call: TRBJ1-5; d_call: .; v_call: TRBV28
cdr3_aa: CASSRMTGALQETQYF; cdr3_nt: TGCGCCAGCAGCCGGATGACAGGGGCCCTCCAAGAGACCCAGTACTTC; clone_size: .; j_call: TRBJ2-5; d_call: TRBD1; v_call: TRBV5-1
cdr3_aa: CASSSYRGENQPQHF; cdr3_nt: TGTGCCAGCAGTTCCTACAGGGGGGAAAATCAGCCCCAGCATTTT; clone_size: .; j_call: TRBJ1-5; d_call: TRBD1; v_call: TRBV27
cdr3_aa: CASSSLRDRTYEQYF; cdr3_nt: TGTGCCAGCAGCTCACTCCGGGACAGGACCTACGAGCAGTACTTC; clone_size: .; j_call: TRBJ2-7; d_call: TRBD1; v_call: TRBV11-2
cdr3_aa: CASSLRGSQTQYF; cdr3_nt: TGTGCCAGCAGCTTAAGAGGGAGTCAGACCCAGTACTTC; clone_size: few; j_call: TRBJ2-5; d_call: .; v_call: TRBV7-2
cdr3_aa: CASSTPGTGVEKLFF; cdr3_nt: TGTGCCAGCAGTACACCCGGGACAGGGGTGGAAAAACTGTTTTTT; clone_size: .; j_call: TRBJ1-4; d_call: TRBD1; v_call: TRBV28
cdr3_aa: CASSEIWGLNQPQHF; cdr3_nt: TGTGCCAGCAGTGAAATTTGGGGACTTAATCAGCCCCAGCATTTT; clone_size: .; j_call: TRBJ1-5; d_call: .; v_call: TRBV6-1
cdr3_aa: CASSLTSGNAGELFF; cdr3_nt: TGTGCCAGCAGCTTAACCAGCGGGAATGCCGGGGAGCTGTTTTTT; clone_size: .; j_call: TRBJ2-2; d_call: TRBD2; v_call: TRBV11-2
cdr3_aa: CASSAGAGGNTEAFF; cdr3_nt: TGTGCCAGCAGCGCAGGGGCGGGGGGGAACACTGAAGCTTTCTTT; clone_size: .; j_call: TRBJ1-1; d_call: .; v_call: TRBV9
cdr3_aa: CASSPRGQRKTNEQFF; cdr3_nt: TGTGCCAGCAGTCCACGGGGACAGAGGAAGACGAATGAGCAGTTCTTC; clone_size: .; j_call: TRBJ2-1; d_call: TRBD1; v_call: TRBV27
cdr3_aa: CAWSPESPTYEQYF; cdr3_nt: TGTGCCTGGAGTCCGGAATCCCCCACCTACGAGCAGTACTTC; clone_size: .; j_call: TRBJ2-7; d_call: .; v_call: TRBV30
cdr3_aa: CASSSRWTGGYGYTF; cdr3_nt: TGTGCCAGCAGCTCACGATGGACAGGGGGCTATGGCTACACCTTC; clone_size: .; j_call: TRBJ1-2; d_call: TRBD1; v_call: TRBV7-2
cdr3_aa: CASIQGQTDTQYF; cdr3_nt: TGTGCCAGCATACAGGGACAGACAGATACGCAGTATTTT; clone_size: .; j_call: TRBJ2-3; d_call: TRBD1; v_call: TRBV28
cdr3_aa: CASSFLTGGGNEQFF; cdr3_nt: TGTGCCAGCAGTTTCTTAACAGGGGGCGGGAATGAGCAGTTCTTC; clone_size: .; j_call: TRBJ2-1; d_call: TRBD1; v_call: TRBV28
cdr3_aa: CASSSKDREVYEQYF; cdr3_nt: TGTGCCAGCAGCTCAAAGGACAGGGAAGTCTACGAGCAGTACTTC; clone_size: .; j_call: TRBJ2-7; d_call: TRBD1; v_call: TRBV5-5
cdr3_aa: CASSFYTGMKGYNSPLHF; cdr3_nt: TGTGCCAGCAGCTTTTACACAGGGATGAAGGGCTATAATTCACCCCTCCACTTT; clone_size: .; j_call: TRBJ1-6; d_call: .; v_call: TRBV7-2
cdr3_aa: CASSEVEGFTDTQYF; cdr3_nt: TGTGCCAGCAGTGAAGTTGAGGGTTTCACAGATACGCAGTATTTT; clone_size: .; j_call: TRBJ2-3; d_call: .; v_call: TRBV6-1
cdr3_aa: CASSRDASSYNEQFF; cdr3_nt: TGTGCCAGCAGCAGGGACGCGAGCTCCTACAATGAGCAGTTCTTC; clone_size: .; j_call: TRBJ2-1; d_call: .; v_call: TRBV6-5
cdr3_aa: CASRQIRIDYGYTF; cdr3_nt: TGTGCCAGCAGGCAAATCAGGATTGACTATGGCTACACCTTC; clone_size: .; j_call: TRBJ1-2; d_call: .; v_call: TRBV5-6
cdr3_aa: CASSLLYGLVGSYNEQFF; cdr3_nt: TGTGCCAGCAGTTTACTATATGGACTAGTCGGCTCCTACAATGAGCAGTTCTTC; clone_size: .; j_call: TRBJ2-1; d_call: TRBD2; v_call: TRBV28
cdr3_aa: CASSFESGVFNEQYF; cdr3_nt: TGTGCCAGCAGTTTTGAGTCGGGAGTTTTCAACGAGCAGTACTTC; clone_size: once; j_call: TRBJ2-7; d_call: .; v_call: TRBV28
cdr3_aa: CASSLDSGQGLPQHF; cdr3_nt: TGTGCCAGCAGCTTAGATTCAGGACAGGGTCTGCCCCAGCATTTT; clone_size: .; j_call: TRBJ1-5; d_call: TRBD1; v_call: TRBV7-6
cdr3_aa: CSVAFWGRGRDEQFF; cdr3_nt: TGCAGCGTTGCGTTTTGGGGCAGGGGTAGGGATGAGCAGTTCTTC; clone_size: once; j_call: TRBJ2-1; d_call: .; v_call: TRBV29-1
cdr3_aa: CATSRDGREADTQYF; cdr3_nt: TGTGCCACCAGCAGAGATGGGCGGGAGGCAGATACGCAGTATTTT; clone_size: .; j_call: TRBJ2-3; d_call: TRBD2; v_call: TRBV15
cdr3_aa: CASSARLGEQYF; cdr3_nt: TGTGCCAGCAGCGCACGACTTGGCGAGCAGTACTTC; clone_size: .; j_call: TRBJ2-7; d_call: .; v_call: TRBV7-8
cdr3_aa: CASSQEGTEAFF; cdr3_nt: TGTGCCAGCAGCCAAGAGGGAACTGAAGCTTTCTTT; clone_size: once; j_call: TRBJ1-1; d_call: .; v_call: TRBV3-1/TRBV3-2
cdr3_aa: CASSYSAVSYNEQFF; cdr3_nt: TGTGCCAGCAGTTACTCGGCGGTCTCCTACAATGAGCAGTTCTTC; clone_size: .; j_call: TRBJ2-1; d_call: .; v_call: TRBV6-6
cdr3_aa: CASGRGRGQPQHF; cdr3_nt: TGTGCTAGTGGTCGCGGAAGGGGACAGCCCCAGCATTTT; clone_size: few; j_call: TRBJ1-5; d_call: .; v_call: TRBV12-5
cdr3_aa: CASSPSGTGLQETQYF; cdr3_nt: TGTGCCAGCAGTCCAAGCGGGACAGGGCTACAAGAGACCCAGTACTTC; clone_size: .; j_call: TRBJ2-5; d_call: TRBD1; v_call: TRBV28
cdr3_aa: CASSYSTSGRRNEQFF; cdr3_nt: TGTGCCAGCAGTTACTCTACTAGCGGGAGAAGGAATGAGCAGTTCTTC; clone_size: .; j_call: TRBJ2-1; d_call: TRBD2; v_call: TRBV6-2/TRBV6-3
cdr3_aa: CASSYSDREETQYF; cdr3_nt: TGTGCCAGCAGTTACTCGGACAGGGAGGAGACCCAGTACTTC; clone_size: .; j_call: TRBJ2-5; d_call: TRBD1; v_call: TRBV6-2/TRBV6-3
cdr3_aa: CASSAGTGGNTIYF; cdr3_nt: TGTGCCAGCAGCGCGGGGACAGGGGGAAACACCATATATTTT; clone_size: .; j_call: TRBJ1-3; d_call: TRBD1; v_call: TRBV9
cdr3_aa: CASSLAGNTEAFF; cdr3_nt: TGCGCCAGCAGCTTGGCAGGGAACACTGAAGCTTTCTTT; clone_size: .; j_call: TRBJ1-1; d_call: .; v_call: TRBV5-1
cdr3_aa: CASSRESSYYGYTF; cdr3_nt: TGTGCCAGTAGTCGAGAGAGTTCTTACTATGGCTACACCTTC; clone_size: .; j_call: TRBJ1-2; d_call: .; v_call: TRBV19
cdr3_aa: CASSFPILRTGHSGNTIYF; cdr3_nt: TGTGCCAGCAGCTTCCCCATACTTAGGACAGGCCACTCTGGAAACACCATATATTTT; clone_size: .; j_call: TRBJ1-3; d_call: TRBD1; v_call: TRBV7-9
cdr3_aa: CASSLLQGGYAGSYTF; cdr3_nt: TGTGCCAGCAGCTTGTTACAGGGGGGGTACGCTGGGAGCTACACCTTC; clone_size: .; j_call: TRBJ1-2; d_call: TRBD1; v_call: TRBV5-6
cdr3_aa: CASSSLLQQETQYF; cdr3_nt: TGTGCCAGCAGCTCCCTCTTGCAACAAGAGACCCAGTACTTC; clone_size: .; j_call: TRBJ2-5; d_call: .; v_call: TRBV7-2
cdr3_aa: CASAEQRRGNEQFF; cdr3_nt: TGCGCCAGCGCCGAGCAGCGGAGGGGGAATGAGCAGTTCTTC; clone_size: .; j_call: TRBJ2-1; d_call: .; v_call: TRBV4-3
cdr3_aa: CASLNTEAFF; cdr3_nt: TGTGCCAGTTTGAACACTGAAGCTTTCTTT; clone_size: .; j_call: TRBJ1-1; d_call: .; v_call: TRBV27
cdr3_aa: CATSDPGQAQPQHF; cdr3_nt: TGTGCCACCAGTGATCCTGGACAGGCTCAGCCCCAGCATTTT; clone_size: .; j_call: TRBJ1-5; d_call: TRBD1; v_call: TRBV24-1
cdr3_aa: CASTATGFGNTEAFF; cdr3_nt: TGTGCCAGCACAGCGACAGGGTTCGGGAACACTGAAGCTTTCTTT; clone_size: .; j_call: TRBJ1-1; d_call: TRBD1; v_call: TRBV28
cdr3_aa: CAWSLRGDTQYF; cdr3_nt: TGTGCCTGGAGCCTACGGGGGGATACGCAGTATTTT; clone_size: .; j_call: TRBJ2-3; d_call: .; v_call: TRBV30
cdr3_aa: CASLGQDSGELFF; cdr3_nt: TGTGCCAGCCTGGGACAGGATAGCGGGGAGCTGTTTTTT; clone_size: .; j_call: TRBJ2-2; d_call: TRBD1; v_call: TRBV2
cdr3_aa: CASSQRGPGTSGNNNEQFF; cdr3_nt: TGCGCCAGCAGCCAACGCGGTCCCGGGACTAGCGGGAATAACAATGAGCAGTTCTTC; clone_size: .; j_call: TRBJ2-1; d_call: TRBD2; v_call: TRBV4-1
cdr3_aa: CASSLMFQQETQYF; cdr3_nt: TGTGCCAGCAGCTTAATGTTCCAGCAAGAGACCCAGTACTTC; clone_size: once; j_call: TRBJ2-5; d_call: .; v_call: TRBV11-2
cdr3_aa: CASSSFGGSNEKLFF; cdr3_nt: TGTGCCAGCAGTTCCTTTGGAGGCTCTAATGAAAAACTGTTTTTT; clone_size: .; j_call: TRBJ1-4; d_call: .; v_call: TRBV27
cdr3_aa: CSASEGRTYEQYF; cdr3_nt: TGCAGTGCTAGTGAGGGGCGCACCTACGAGCAGTACTTC; clone_size: .; j_call: TRBJ2-7; d_call: .; v_call: TRBV20-1